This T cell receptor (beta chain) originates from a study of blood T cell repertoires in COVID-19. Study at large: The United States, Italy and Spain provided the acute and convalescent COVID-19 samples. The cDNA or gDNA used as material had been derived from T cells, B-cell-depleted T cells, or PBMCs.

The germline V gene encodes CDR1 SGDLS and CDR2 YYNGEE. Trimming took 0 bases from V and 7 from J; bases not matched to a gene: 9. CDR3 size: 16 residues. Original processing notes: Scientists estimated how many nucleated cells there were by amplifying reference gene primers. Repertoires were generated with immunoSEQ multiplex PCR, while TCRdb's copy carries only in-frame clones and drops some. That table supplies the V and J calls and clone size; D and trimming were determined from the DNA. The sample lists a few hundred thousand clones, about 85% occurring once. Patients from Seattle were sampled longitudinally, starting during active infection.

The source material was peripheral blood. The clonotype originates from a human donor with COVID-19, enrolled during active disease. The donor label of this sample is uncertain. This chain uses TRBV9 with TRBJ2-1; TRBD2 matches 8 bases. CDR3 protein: CASSVGISGVGNEQFF. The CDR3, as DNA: TGTGCCAGCAGCGTAGGTATTAGCGGGGTCGGGAATGAGCAGTTCTTC.